Shown below are 3 T cell receptor beta chains from a single sample sequenced in a study of CD8+ T cells in alopecia areata. Sequencing used cDNA as its template, made by extracting RNA and reverse transcribing it. Sequencing was performed with immunoSEQ multiplex PCR; in TCRdb, only in-frame clones are kept and a portion is missing. The profile covers about 91,000 clones, with 35% to 50% appearing a single time and approximately 0.79% taken by the ten largest. Sequencing was carried out using CD4+ T cells sorted from blood. These receptors originate from a human donor with alopecia areata.

V is TRBV30 and J is TRBJ2-3, with 12 bases matching TRBD2. The germline V gene has CDR1 GTSNPN and CDR2 SVGIG (reference sequence). Trimming removed 3 bases from V and 5 bases from J; junction bases left unmatched: 3. This CDR3 spans 14 amino acids. The CDR3 nucleotides read TGTGCCTGGAGGACTAGCGGGAGTTTAGATACGCAGTATTTT. Translating gives CAWRTSGSLDTQYF. The whole variable domain, filled in from reference TRBV30 and TRBJ2-3, reads SQTIHQWPATLVQPVGSPLSLECTVEGTSNPNLYWYRQAAGRGLQLLFYSVGIGQISSEVPQNLSASRPQDRQFILSSKKLLLSDSGFYLCAWRTSGSLDTQYFGPGTRLTVL.

The chain employs TRBV29-1 and TRBJ2-7; D possibly corresponds to TRBD1 (6 bases). CDR1 and CDR2 (germline): SQVTM, ANQGSEA. V was shortened by 4 bases and J by 6 bases, with 13 bases between the two germline ends. The CDR3 spans 12 residues. Here the CDR3 DNA reads TGCAGCGTTGGAAACAGGGTAGGCGAGCAGTACTTC. It translates to CSVGNRVGEQYF.

This clone came up a few times. The chain joins TRBV29-1 to TRBJ2-5; TRBD1 might be the D (6 bases). CDR1 and CDR2 from the germline V gene are SQVTM and ANQGSEA. Trimming took off 7 bases at V and 0 bases at J, with 9 bases between the two ends. The CDR3 has 12 amino acids. DNA for the CDR3: TGCAGCGGGACAGTCTACCAAGAGACCCAGTACTTC. This encodes CSGTVYQETQYF.